This TCR beta chain comes out of a study of blood T cell repertoires in COVID-19. Study at large: In each case, the material was cDNA or gDNA derived from T cells, B-cell-depleted T cells, or PBMCs.

Measured with immunoSEQ multiplex PCR; TCRdb has only the in-frame clones, and not every one. The sample consists of under 250,000 clones, around 86% of them appearing once. Enrollees, about 18 to 95 years old, lived in 20 to 25 US areas. The CDR3 loop spans 11 amino acids. Looked up from germline, CDR1 is MNHEY and CDR2 is SVGAGI. The V call is TRBV6-5, the J call TRBJ2-5, with D uncertain. This TCR was recovered from a man aged 40-55 years who had recovered from COVID-19. Sequencing input: PBMCs or T cells enriched from blood (not recorded which). This chain's CDR3 is CVAASQETQYF. The CDR3 DNA follows: TGTGTTGCTGCGAGCCAAGAGACCCAGTACTTC.